Below are 25 T cell receptor beta chains sequenced from a single sample in a study of cytomegalovirus exposure and HLA in healthy donors. Amplification used 60 Vbeta primers and 13 Jbeta primers. Clones were read by immunoSEQ multiplex PCR, and TCRdb kept only the in-frame ones, dropping some. The repertoire has roughly 150,000 clones, around three quarters of them found once; the top ten carry 2% to 2.5%. The specimen sequenced was PBMCs. The receptors stem from a man in his forties or fifties in good health and CMV-seropositive.

This clone has just a few counts. The chain joins TRBV9 to TRBJ2-7; 7 positions agree with TRBD1. CDR1 and CDR2 (germline): SGDLS, YYNGEE. Trimming at V came to 4 bases and at J to 6 bases, leaving 13 bases not matched to a gene. There are 15 residues in the CDR3. The CDR3 loop reads CASSPGTVGVGEQYF. Written as DNA, the CDR3 is TGTGCCAGCAGCCCCGGGACAGTCGGGGTGGGCGAGCAGTACTTC. Supplemented by reference TRBV9 and TRBJ2-7, the full variable domain reads DSGVTQTPKHLITATGQRVTLRCSPRSGDLSVYWYQQSLDQGLQFLIQYYNGEERAKGNILERFSAQQFPDLHSELNLSSLELGDSALYFCASSPGTVGVGEQYFGPGTRLTVT.

This sequence joins TRBV2 and TRBJ1-2; D is unresolved. V lost 1 base and J lost 5, with 8 bases in between. CDR1 SNHLY and CDR2 FYNNEI come from the germline V gene. The CDR3 is 13 residues long. In DNA form, the CDR3 reads TGTGCCAGCAGTGAAGACAGAAATTATGGCTACACCTTC. This sequence encodes CASSEDRNYGYTF.

As DNA, the CDR3 is TGTGCCAGCAGCTTAGTACAGGGATTCACCGGGGAGCTGTTTTTT. This translates into CASSLVQGFTGELFF. The rearrangement links TRBV7-9 to TRBJ2-2, with D tentatively TRBD1 (6 bases). Trimming cost V 1 base and J 4 bases, with 10 bases left between them. This CDR3 spans 15 amino acids. CDR1 is SEHNR, CDR2 FQNEAQ, per germline (reference sequence).

The rearrangement joins TRBV19 to TRBJ1-2, with TRBD1 matching 7 bases. CDR1 is LNHDA, CDR2 SQIVND, per germline (reference sequence). Trimming took 10 bases from V and 4 from J; bases not matched to a gene: 6. The CDR3 sequence is 12 residues long. This CDR3 reads CATQRDSYGYTF. CDR3 coding DNA: TGTGCCACTCAGAGGGACAGCTATGGCTACACCTTC.

The J gene is TRBJ1-4, the V gene TRBV5-8; TRBD1 matches 7 bases. CDR3 length equals 19 residues. V gave up 4 bases and J gave up 6 bases; unmatched junction bases: 21. Germline CDR1 reads SGHTS; CDR2 reads YDEGEE. Here the CDR3 DNA reads TGTGCCAGCAGCCGGACCGGGACAGCGCGACTTCAAGTTTATGAAAAACTGTTTTTT. This encodes CASSRTGTARLQVYEKLFF.

The chain recombines TRBV27 with TRBJ1-4, with D perhaps matching TRBD1 (6 bases). Germline V gene sequence: CDR1 MNHEY, CDR2 SMNVEV (reference sequence). This CDR3 comprises 14 residues. The V gene lost 9 bases and the J gene lost 0 bases, with 11 bases spanning the gap. In DNA form, the CDR3 reads TGTGCCAGTAAACAGGGATCAACTAATGAAAAACTGTTTTTT. This sequence encodes CASKQGSTNEKLFF.

The chain has TRBV5-6 and TRBJ2-5, with 15 nucleotides matching TRBD2. Germline assignment: CDR1 SGHDT and CDR2 YYEEEE. J was trimmed by 5 bases and V by 4 bases; bases with no gene match: 12. The CDR3 is 18 residues long. The CDR3 nucleotides read TGTGCCAGCAGCCAAACCGGGACTAGCGGGGGGACGTGGGAGACCCAGTACTTC. This sequence encodes CASSQTGTSGGTWETQYF. Drawing the rest from reference TRBV5-6 and TRBJ2-5, the complete variable domain is DAGVTQSPTHLIKTRGQQVTLRCSPKSGHDTVSWYQQALGQGPQFIFQYYEEEERQRGNFPDRFSGHQFPNYSSELNVNALLLGDSALYLCASSQTGTSGGTWETQYFGPGTRLLVL.

This clone was found once. V usage is TRBV2 and J usage is TRBJ2-2; D is perhaps TRBD2 (6 bases). This CDR3 is built from 14 residues. The germline CDR1 and CDR2 sequences are SNHLY and FYNNEI. V was trimmed by 5 bases and J by 5 bases, leaving 12 bases between them. This CDR3 is CASSTGVRTGELFF. CDR3 nucleotide sequence: TGTGCCAGCAGTACGGGGGTACGAACCGGGGAGCTGTTTTTT.

This chain joins TRBV5-4 and TRBJ2-7; possibly TRBD1 for D (6 bases). Trimming pared 0 bases from V and 4 bases from J, leaving 11 bases between. Germline V gives CDR1 SGHNT, CDR2 YYREEE (reference sequence). The CDR3 is made up of 14 amino acids. CDR3 nucleotides: TGTGCCAGCAGCTTGGAAGGACAGCTTTACGAGCAGTACTTC. Residues: CASSLEGQLYEQYF.

Comments on this clone: A read error may produce the germline difference seen at one junction end. The chain combines TRBV9 with TRBJ2-7; 7 nucleotides match TRBD1. CDR3 length: 14 residues. Germline V gene data show CDR1 as SGDLS and CDR2 as YYNGEE. Written as DNA, the CDR3 is TGTGCCAGCAGCACCGGGACAGCACCCTACGAGCAGTGCTTC. Residues: CASSTGTAPYEQCF.

The V gene is TRBV19, the J gene TRBJ2-3; the D gene is possibly TRBD1 (6 bases). The CDR3 has 13 residues. Germline V gene sequence: CDR1 LNHDA, CDR2 SQIVND (reference sequence). Trimming took off 11 bases at V and 3 bases at J, with 15 bases between the two ends. This CDR3 reads CASGVQGTDTQYF. The CDR3 nucleotides read TGTGCCTCAGGGGTACAGGGAACAGATACGCAGTATTTT.

The V gene is TRBV5-1, the J gene TRBJ2-2; 7 bases agree with TRBD2. Germline loops: CDR1 SGHRS, CDR2 YFSETQ. Unmatched junction bases numbered 14, after V lost 3 bases and J lost 0 bases. The CDR3 covers 19 residues. CDR3 residues: CASSSGGFSHPANTGELFF. The CDR3 DNA sequence: TGCGCCAGCAGCTCCGGGGGGTTTTCCCATCCCGCGAACACCGGGGAGCTGTTTTTT.

This chain joins TRBV18 and TRBJ1-3; TRBD1 is a possible D gene (6 bases). Trimming cost V 3 bases and J 3 bases, with 15 bases left between them. CDR1 is KGHSH, CDR2 LQKENI, per germline. This CDR3 has 16 residues. The CDR3 reads CASSPRTEAGGNTIYF. In DNA, the CDR3 is TGTGCCAGCTCACCCCGGACAGAGGCTGGTGGAAACACCATATATTTT.

This chain links TRBV19 with TRBJ1-2; TRBD1 agrees at 8 bases. CDR3 size: 16 residues. The V and J ends lost 0 bases and 3 bases, in that order; junction bases with no gene match: 6. CDR1 LNHDA and CDR2 SQIVND come from the germline V gene (reference sequence). CDR3 residues: CASSIDPDRVYYGYTF. The DNA of the CDR3 is TGTGCCAGTAGTATAGACCCGGACAGGGTTTACTATGGCTACACCTTC.

This clone was counted only a few times. The J gene is TRBJ1-5, the V gene TRBV28; 7 bases fit TRBD1. This CDR3 spans 15 amino acids. Germline V gives CDR1 MDHEN, CDR2 SYDVKM. The ends lost 7 bases at V and 7 bases at J; junction bases unmatched: 13. Here the CDR3 DNA reads TGTGCCAGCAAGCAGGTCGACAGGGTGGAACAGCCCCAGCATTTT. Its translation: CASKQVDRVEQPQHF.

Only a few counts were recorded for this clone. J is TRBJ1-2 and V is TRBV7-2; TRBD1 matches 9 bases. The CDR3 is 11 residues long. The J segment lost 8 bases and the V segment lost 8 bases, leaving 3 bases of the junction unmatched. CDR1 is SGHTA and CDR2 is FQGNSA in the germline V gene. Here the CDR3 DNA reads TGTGCCAGCGGGACAGGGCGCGGCTACACCTTC. It codes for CASGTGRGYTF.

This sequence joins TRBV9 and TRBJ1-1, with D possibly matching TRBD1 (5 bases). The length of the CDR3 is 15 residues. The germline CDR1 and CDR2 sequences are SGDLS and YYNGEE. Trimming took off 2 bases at V and 1 base at J, with 12 bases between the two ends. The CDR3: CASSVGGSWNTEAFF. CDR3 in DNA: TGTGCCAGCAGCGTTGGGGGGAGCTGGAACACTGAAGCTTTCTTT.

The rearrangement links TRBV5-1 to TRBJ2-2, with D possibly being TRBD1 (6 bases). The germline gives CDR1 SGHRS, CDR2 YFSETQ. Between the trimmed V and J ends, which lost 3 bases and 7 bases, there was a span of 22 bases. The CDR3 spans 17 residues. In nucleotides, the CDR3 is TGCGCCAGCAGCTCTGAGGGGACAACTCTCATGGGCGGGGAGCTGTTTTTT. Translation: CASSSEGTTLMGGELFF.

This clone was detected only once. The rearrangement joins TRBV7-6 to TRBJ2-3; 7 bases agree with TRBD1. Germline V gives CDR1 SGHVS, CDR2 FNYEAQ. The junction had 5 bases not matched to a gene; V was cut back by 4 bases and J by 1 base. The CDR3 extends over 15 amino acids. This CDR3 is CASSSPGQRTDTQYF. DNA for the CDR3: TGTGCCAGCAGCTCCCCGGGACAGCGCACAGATACGCAGTATTTT. Based on the CDR3 plus reference TRBV7-6 and TRBJ2-3, the full variable domain is GAGVSQSPRYKVTKRGQDVALRCDPISGHVSLYWYRQALGQGPEFLTYFNYEAQQDKSGLPNDRFSAERPEGSISTLTIQRTEQRDSAMYRCASSSPGQRTDTQYFGPGTRLTVL.

V usage is TRBV6-5 and J usage is TRBJ2-2; 8 bases align to TRBD2. V gave up 2 bases and J gave up 5 bases; unmatched junction bases: 7. The CDR3 totals 16 residues. From germline, CDR1 is MNHEY and CDR2 SVGAGI. CDR3 residues: CASSYGGGWRTGELFF. For the CDR3, the DNA is TGTGCCAGCAGTTACGGCGGGGGGTGGAGGACCGGGGAGCTGTTTTTT.

The CDR3 coding sequence is TGTGCCAGCTCACCGGGACAGAACACCGGGGAGCTGTTTTTT. Its translation is CASSPGQNTGELFF. This chain uses TRBV18 with TRBJ2-2, with a weak D call TRBD1 (6 bases). The CDR3 runs to 14 residues. The ends were cut back, 3 bases at V and 1 base at J, with 6 bases in the middle. The germline gives CDR1 KGHSH, CDR2 LQKENI.

The V and J genes are TRBV6-6 and TRBJ2-5, with 7 bases fitting TRBD2. The V gene's germline CDR1 is MNHNY and CDR2 SVGAGI (reference sequence). The CDR3 has 14 amino acids. J lost 1 base, V lost 6 bases, and 5 bases had no gene match. The CDR3 spells CASRPSGAQETQYF. The CDR3, as DNA: TGTGCCAGCAGACCGAGCGGGGCCCAAGAGACCCAGTACTTC.

The rearrangement joins TRBV27 to TRBJ1-2, with D possibly being TRBD1 (5 bases). Germline CDR1 is MNHEY and CDR2 is SMNVEV (reference sequence). This CDR3 is built from 14 residues. V was shortened by 5 bases and J by 8 bases, with 18 bases between the two germline ends. The CDR3 nucleotides are TGTGCCAGCAGTGACCTCCAGGGAACTGGCGGCTACACCTTC. This encodes CASSDLQGTGGYTF.

The J gene is TRBJ2-1, the V gene TRBV29-1; 7 nucleotides agree with TRBD2. The CDR3 extends over 14 amino acids. CDR1 and CDR2 from the germline V gene are SQVTM and ANQGSEA. Trimming cost V 5 bases and J 0 bases; bases outside gene matches: 4. The CDR3 region has the DNA TGCAGCGTTTTAGCGGGTTTCTCCTACAATGAGCAGTTCTTC. As protein: CSVLAGFSYNEQFF.

This clone was observed once. This chain joins TRBV6-5 and TRBJ1-2; D not resolved. CDR1 and CDR2 from the germline V gene are MNHEY and SVGAGI. V lost 8 bases to trimming and J lost 3 bases, with 19 bases between them. The CDR3 covers 15 residues. The CDR3, as DNA: TGTGCCAGCCGGGAACGGGGTGGAAGGGACTATGGCTACACCTTC. Its protein product is CASRERGGRDYGYTF.